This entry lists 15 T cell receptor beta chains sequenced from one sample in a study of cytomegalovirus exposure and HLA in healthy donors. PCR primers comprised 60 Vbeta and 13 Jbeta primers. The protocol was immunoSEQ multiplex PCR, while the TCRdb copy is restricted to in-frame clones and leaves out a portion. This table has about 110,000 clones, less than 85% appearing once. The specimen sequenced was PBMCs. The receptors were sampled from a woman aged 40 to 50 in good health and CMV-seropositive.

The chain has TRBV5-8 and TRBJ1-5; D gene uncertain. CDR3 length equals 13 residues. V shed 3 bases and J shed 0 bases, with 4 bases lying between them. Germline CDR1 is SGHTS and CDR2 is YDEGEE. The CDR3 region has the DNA TGTGCCAGCAGCTCAGGTAGCAATCAGCCCCAGCATTTT. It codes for CASSSGSNQPQHF.

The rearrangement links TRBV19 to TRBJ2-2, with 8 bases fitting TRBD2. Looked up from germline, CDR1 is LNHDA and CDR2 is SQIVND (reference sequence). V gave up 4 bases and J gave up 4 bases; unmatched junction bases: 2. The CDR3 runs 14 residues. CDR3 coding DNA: TGTGCCAGTAGTAAGCGGGGGCCCACCGGGGAGCTGTTTTTT. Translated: CASSKRGPTGELFF. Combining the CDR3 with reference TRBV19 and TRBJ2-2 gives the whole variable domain DGGITQSPKYLFRKEGQNVTLSCEQNLNHDAMYWYRQDPGQGLRLIYYSQIVNDFQKGDIAEGYSVSREKKESFPLTVTSAQKNPTAFYLCASSKRGPTGELFFGEGSRLTVL.

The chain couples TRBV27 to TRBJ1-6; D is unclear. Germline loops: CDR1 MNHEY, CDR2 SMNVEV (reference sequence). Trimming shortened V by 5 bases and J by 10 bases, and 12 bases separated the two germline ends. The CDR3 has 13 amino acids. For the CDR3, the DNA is TGTGCCAGCAGTAAGGTGGTGGGCTCACCCCTCCACTTT. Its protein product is CASSKVVGSPLHF.

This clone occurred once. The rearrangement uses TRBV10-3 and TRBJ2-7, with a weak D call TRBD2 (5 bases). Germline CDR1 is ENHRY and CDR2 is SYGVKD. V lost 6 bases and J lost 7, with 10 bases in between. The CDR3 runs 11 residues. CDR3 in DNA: TGTGCCATCAGGGACTCGCAAGAGCAGTACTTC. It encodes CAIRDSQEQYF.

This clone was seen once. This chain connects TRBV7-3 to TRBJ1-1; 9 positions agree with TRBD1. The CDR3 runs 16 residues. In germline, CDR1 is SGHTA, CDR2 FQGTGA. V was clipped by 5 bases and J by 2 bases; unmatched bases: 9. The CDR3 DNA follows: TGTGCCAGCAGCGAAGGACAGGGGCGGACTAACACTGAAGCTTTCTTT. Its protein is CASSEGQGRTNTEAFF.

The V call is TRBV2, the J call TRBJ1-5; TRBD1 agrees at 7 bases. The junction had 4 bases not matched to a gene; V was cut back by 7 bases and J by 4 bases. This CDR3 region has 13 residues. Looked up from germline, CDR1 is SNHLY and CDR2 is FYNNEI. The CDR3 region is CASTRGQNQPQHF. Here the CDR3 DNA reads TGTGCCAGCACCCGGGGACAGAATCAGCCCCAGCATTTT.

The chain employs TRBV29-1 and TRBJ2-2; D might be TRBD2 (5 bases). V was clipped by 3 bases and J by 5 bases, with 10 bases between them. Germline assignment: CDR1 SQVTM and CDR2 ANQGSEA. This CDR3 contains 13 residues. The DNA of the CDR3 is TGCAGCGTTGACCTACTAGGGACCGGGGAGCTGTTTTTT. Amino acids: CSVDLLGTGELFF.

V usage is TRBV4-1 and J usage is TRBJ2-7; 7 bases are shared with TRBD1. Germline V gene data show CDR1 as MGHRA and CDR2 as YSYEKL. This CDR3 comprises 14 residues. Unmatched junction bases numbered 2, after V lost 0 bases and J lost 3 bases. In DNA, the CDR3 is TGCGCCAGCAGCCAAGAGGCAGGGGGCTACGAGCAGTACTTC. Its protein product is CASSQEAGGYEQYF.

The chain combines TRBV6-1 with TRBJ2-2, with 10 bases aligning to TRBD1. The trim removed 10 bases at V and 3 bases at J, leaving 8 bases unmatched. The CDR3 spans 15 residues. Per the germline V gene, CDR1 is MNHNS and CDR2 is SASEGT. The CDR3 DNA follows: TGTGCCACCAGGACAGGGGGAAAGTACACCGGGGAGCTGTTTTTT. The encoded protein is CATRTGGKYTGELFF.

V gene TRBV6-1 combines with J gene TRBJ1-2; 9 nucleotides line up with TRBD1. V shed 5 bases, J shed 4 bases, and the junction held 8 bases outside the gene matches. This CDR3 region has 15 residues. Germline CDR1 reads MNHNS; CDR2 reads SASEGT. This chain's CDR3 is CASSPGQGIGYGYTF. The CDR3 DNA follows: TGTGCCAGCAGTCCGGGACAGGGTATTGGCTATGGCTACACCTTC.

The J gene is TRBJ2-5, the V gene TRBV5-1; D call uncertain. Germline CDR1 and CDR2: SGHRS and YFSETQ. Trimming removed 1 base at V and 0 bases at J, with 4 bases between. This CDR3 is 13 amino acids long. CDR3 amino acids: CASSLNNQETQYF. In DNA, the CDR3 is TGCGCCAGCAGCTTGAATAACCAAGAGACCCAGTACTTC. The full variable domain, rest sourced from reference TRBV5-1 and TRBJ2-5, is KAGVTQTPRYLIKTRGQQVTLSCSPISGHRSVSWYQQTPGQGLQFLFEYFSETQRNKGNFPGRFSGRQFSNSRSEMNVSTLELGDSALYLCASSLNNQETQYFGPGTRLLVL.

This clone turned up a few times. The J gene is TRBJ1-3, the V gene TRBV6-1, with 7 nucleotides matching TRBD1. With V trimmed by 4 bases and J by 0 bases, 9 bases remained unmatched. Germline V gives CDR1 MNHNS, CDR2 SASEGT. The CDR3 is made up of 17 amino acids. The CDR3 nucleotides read TGTGCCAGCAGTGGAAACAGGGGATCCCGCTCTGGAAACACCATATATTTT. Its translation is CASSGNRGSRSGNTIYF.

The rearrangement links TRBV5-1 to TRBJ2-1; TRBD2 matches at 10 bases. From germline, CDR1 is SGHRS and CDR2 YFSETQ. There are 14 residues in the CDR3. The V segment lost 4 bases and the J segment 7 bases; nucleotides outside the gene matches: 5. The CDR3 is CASSPSAGGNEQFF. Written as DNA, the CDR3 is TGCGCCAGCAGCCCGTCAGCGGGGGGGAATGAGCAGTTCTTC.

The CDR3 nucleotides read TGCGCCAGCAGCCGTATACAGGGGGACGGCTACACCTTC. Amino acids: CASSRIQGDGYTF. The V gene is TRBV5-1, the J gene TRBJ1-2; 8 nucleotides align to TRBD1. Germline CDR1 SGHRS, CDR2 YFSETQ. Losses at the gene ends were 4 bases for V and 8 bases for J; bases not matched to a gene: 7. The CDR3 is 13 residues long.

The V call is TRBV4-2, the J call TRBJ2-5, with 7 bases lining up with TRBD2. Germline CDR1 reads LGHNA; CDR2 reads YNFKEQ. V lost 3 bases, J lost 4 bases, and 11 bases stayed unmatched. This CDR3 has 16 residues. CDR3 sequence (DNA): TGTGCCAGCAGCCACCCGGGACTAAGAGGGCCAGAGACCCAGTACTTC. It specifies CASSHPGLRGPETQYF.